This T cell receptor (beta chain) appears in the sequencing data of a study of human T cells and chemical hapten exposure. Study-level points and caveats: Alopecia in the donors means their immune response may deviate from healthy people's.

A note on this clonotype: Its antigen is still unknown.

Time point of the sample: pre-sensitization, week 0. Treatment defined: therapeutic diphenylcyclopropenone sensitization with weekly scalp DPC. Blood draws came first, before each patch test. Trimming left V 1 base short and J 3 bases short, with 10 bases between. This CDR3 comprises 15 residues. Germline CDR1 SGHAT, CDR2 FQNNGV. The study used a library that attached unique molecular identifiers to individual cDNA molecules. In the original workflow: Samples ranged from about 23,224 to 700,000 TCRs, with a median of around 100,000. TCRdb reprocessed the RACE reads via MiXCR and lists one record per CDR3 protein. Here the V and J calls rest on TCRdb's processing, not on the authors' analysis. The sample carries fewer than 350,000 distinct CDR3 sequences, 7.5% to 8% recorded once.

This chain connects TRBV11-2 to TRBJ1-5, with D possibly being TRBD1 (5 bases). The sequence was obtained from a man aged 18 to 29 with alopecia areata. Some clones in this sample may be carry-over from other donors' samples. The sequenced sample was whole blood, obtained in connection with sensitization to the hapten diphenylcyclopropenone (DPC). CDR3 region: CASSLGGANNQPQHF. Written as DNA, the CDR3 is TGTGCCAGCAGCTTAGGGGGCGCCAACAATCAGCCCCAGCATTTT.